A selection of T cell receptor beta chains follows, all from one sample in a study of vaccination and CD4 T cells after COVID-19. These receptors' targets are unknown. Using its own MiXCR run on the PCR reads, TCRdb lists one record per CDR3 protein. The sample has 5,500 to 8,000 distinct CDR3 sequences, about 45% seen once. Source material: CD4+ T cells from blood, cultured in vitro. These receptors all come from a human donor in good health. The CDR3 runs from the conserved cysteine through the conserved F or W. The D gene is left open where the match is weak. Part of the rows lack a size; the others show once, few, many or a class for expanded clones.

D gene: -; CDR3 length: 16; clone size: -; V gene: TRBV7-2; J gene: TRBJ1-3; CDR3 protein: CASSSSSWGSGNTIYF; CDR3 DNA: TGTGCCAGCAGTTCTTCTTCGTGGGGCTCTGGAAACACCATATATTTT
D gene: -; CDR3 length: 15; clone size: -; V gene: TRBV12-3/TRBV12-4; J gene: TRBJ1-6; CDR3 protein: CASSRSGQGDSPLHF; CDR3 DNA: TGTGCCAGCAGCCGATCCGGGCAGGGAGATTCACCCCTCCACTTT
D gene: TRBD2; CDR3 length: 15; clone size: -; V gene: TRBV20-1; J gene: TRBJ2-3; CDR3 protein: CSASLLAGAPDTQYF; CDR3 DNA: TGCAGTGCTAGCCTACTAGCGGGAGCCCCAGATACGCAGTATTTT
D gene: TRBD1; CDR3 length: 16; clone size: -; V gene: TRBV7-9; J gene: TRBJ2-7; CDR3 protein: CASSQGGTGLSYEQYF; CDR3 DNA: TGTGCCAGCAGCCAAGGGGGGACAGGGCTTTCGTACGAGCAGTACTTC
D gene: -; CDR3 length: 15; clone size: -; V gene: TRBV4-1; J gene: TRBJ2-2; CDR3 protein: CASSHPGQGSGELFF; CDR3 DNA: TGCGCCAGCAGCCACCCAGGCCAGGGTAGCGGGGAGCTGTTTTTT
D gene: -; CDR3 length: 13; clone size: -; V gene: TRBV20-1; J gene: TRBJ2-3; CDR3 protein: CSARGRGTDTQYF; CDR3 DNA: TGCAGTGCTAGAGGTCGGGGTACAGATACGCAGTATTTT
D gene: -; CDR3 length: 14; clone size: -; V gene: TRBV5-1; J gene: TRBJ1-6; CDR3 protein: CASSLDTNNSPLHF; CDR3 DNA: TGCGCCAGCAGCTTGGACACAAATAATTCACCCCTCCACTTT
D gene: TRBD2; CDR3 length: 15; clone size: -; V gene: TRBV10-3; J gene: TRBJ2-1; CDR3 protein: CAIVGGTSGSSEQFF; CDR3 DNA: TGTGCCATCGTGGGGGGGACTAGCGGGAGTAGTGAGCAGTTCTTC
D gene: -; CDR3 length: 14; clone size: few; V gene: TRBV19; J gene: TRBJ1-2; CDR3 protein: CASSIDGFFTGYTF; CDR3 DNA: TGTGCCAGTAGTATAGACGGGTTCTTCACCGGCTACACCTTC
D gene: TRBD1; CDR3 length: 17; clone size: large; V gene: TRBV27; J gene: TRBJ1-2; CDR3 protein: CASSPVRTGGFNYGYTF; CDR3 DNA: TGTGCCAGCAGTCCCGTTCGGACAGGGGGCTTTAACTATGGCTACACCTTC
D gene: -; CDR3 length: 15; clone size: -; V gene: TRBV12-3/TRBV12-4; J gene: TRBJ1-5; CDR3 protein: CASSLHQGSNQPQHF; CDR3 DNA: TGTGCCAGCAGTTTACATCAGGGTAGCAATCAGCCCCAGCATTTT
D gene: TRBD1; CDR3 length: 20; clone size: few; V gene: TRBV19; J gene: TRBJ2-7; CDR3 protein: CASSIVLGQGDPISSYEQYF; CDR3 DNA: TGTGCCAGTAGTATAGTTCTCGGGCAGGGGGATCCAATATCTTCCTACGAGCAGTACTTC
D gene: -; CDR3 length: 15; clone size: -; V gene: TRBV7-2; J gene: TRBJ2-7; CDR3 protein: CASSSAGSALYEQYF; CDR3 DNA: TGTGCCAGCAGCTCCGCCGGGAGCGCCTTATACGAGCAGTACTTC